This T cell receptor beta chain comes out of a study of cytomegalovirus exposure and HLA in healthy donors. The V and J ends lost 2 bases and 7 bases respectively, with 11 bases between them. CDR1 and CDR2 (germline): GTSNPN, SVGIG (reference sequence). The CDR3 spans 12 residues. This PCR relied on a set of 60 Vbeta primers and 13 Jbeta primers. Using immunoSEQ multiplex PCR, the repertoire was profiled, and TCRdb retains in-frame clones only, with some absent. The sample contains about 160,000 clones, approximately 88% of which appear only once. This clone has more than one count but fewer than ten.

Sequences were obtained from PBMCs. This chain connects TRBV30 to TRBJ1-2, with TRBD1 as a possible D gene (6 bases). The clonotype was recovered from a woman aged 18 to 35 in good health and CMV-seronegative. The CDR3: CAWSPGVAGYTF. CDR3 sequence (DNA): TGTGCCTGGAGTCCAGGGGTTGCTGGCTACACCTTC.